This entry concerns a single T cell receptor (beta chain). Its target is unknown. V dropped 0 bases and J dropped 9 bases, with 12 bases sitting between them. Germline CDR1 LGHDT, CDR2 YNNKEL (reference sequence). This CDR3 is 14 amino acids long. Two oligonucleotides, mixed equimolar, formed the beta constant-region primer covering TRBC1 and TRBC2. The ligated cDNA underwent four PCR rounds using SP2 and nested alpha and beta constant-region primers. Each CDR3 protein is one row after TCRdb ran MiXCR on the UMI-ligation and nested PCR reads. The sample has approximately 150,000 distinct CDR3 sequences, about 20% seen once; the top ten hold around 0.097%. Cells stained for CD3, CD4, CD8, CD45RA, CD27 and viability were sorted into four CD45RA/CD27 subsets. This sample is part of a study of naive and memory T cell subsets. General study findings and limits: Naive repertoires, especially CD8, held a few larger clonotypes, possibly memory cells re-expressing CD45RA. Naive and memory repertoire findings lacked a ground truth for validation. RNA-based TCR counts may shift with T cell activation and differentiation.

This chain joins TRBV3-1 and TRBJ1-5, with unresolved D. This sequence originates from a human donor in good health. The sample was naive CD4+ T cells from blood. Here the CDR3 DNA reads TGTGCCAGCAGCCAAGATGCTAGGTACCGGCCCCAGCATTTT. Its translation is CASSQDARYRPQHF.